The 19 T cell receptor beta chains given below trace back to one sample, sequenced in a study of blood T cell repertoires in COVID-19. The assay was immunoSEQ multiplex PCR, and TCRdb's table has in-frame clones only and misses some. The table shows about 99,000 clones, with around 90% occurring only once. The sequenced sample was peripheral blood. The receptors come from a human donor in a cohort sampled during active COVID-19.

CDR3 amino acids: CASSQDGSGVNNEQFF. DNA of the CDR3: TGTGCCAGCAGCCAAGATGGGTCAGGGGTCAACAATGAGCAGTTCTTC. The V gene is TRBV4-2, the J gene TRBJ2-1; a weak D match, TRBD1 (6 bases). The germline gives CDR1 LGHNA, CDR2 YNFKEQ. CDR3 size: 16 residues. V was trimmed by 0 bases and J by 5 bases, leaving 14 bases between them.

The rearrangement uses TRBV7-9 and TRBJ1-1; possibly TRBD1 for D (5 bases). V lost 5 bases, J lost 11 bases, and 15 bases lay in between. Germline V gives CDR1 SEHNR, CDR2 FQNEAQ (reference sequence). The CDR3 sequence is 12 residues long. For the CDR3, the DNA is TGTGCCAGCAGCCAGGGATCAACCGACGCTTTCTTT. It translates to CASSQGSTDAFF.

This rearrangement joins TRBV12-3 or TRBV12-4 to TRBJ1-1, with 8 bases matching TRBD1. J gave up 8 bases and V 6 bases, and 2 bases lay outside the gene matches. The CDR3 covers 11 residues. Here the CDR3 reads CASRYRGEAFF. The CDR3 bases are TGTGCCAGCAGGTACAGGGGGGAAGCTTTCTTT.

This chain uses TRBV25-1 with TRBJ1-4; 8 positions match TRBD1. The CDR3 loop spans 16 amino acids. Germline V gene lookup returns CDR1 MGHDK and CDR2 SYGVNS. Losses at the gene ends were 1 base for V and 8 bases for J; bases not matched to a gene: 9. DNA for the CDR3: TGTGCCAGCAGTGAATTGGACGACAGGGGTAAGGAAAAACTGTTTTTT. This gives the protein CASSELDDRGKEKLFF.

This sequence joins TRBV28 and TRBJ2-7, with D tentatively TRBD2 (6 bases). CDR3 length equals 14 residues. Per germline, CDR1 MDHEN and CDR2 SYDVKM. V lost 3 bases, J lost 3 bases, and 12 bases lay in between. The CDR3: CASSFLGGDYEQYF. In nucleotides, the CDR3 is TGTGCCAGCAGTTTCCTCGGAGGGGACTACGAGCAGTACTTC.

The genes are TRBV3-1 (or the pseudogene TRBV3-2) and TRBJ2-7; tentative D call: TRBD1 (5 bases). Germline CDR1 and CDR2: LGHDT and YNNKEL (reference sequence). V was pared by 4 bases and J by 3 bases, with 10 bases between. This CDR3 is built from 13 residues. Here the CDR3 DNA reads TGTGCCAGCAGCCGGGTGCAGGGCTACGAGCAGTACTTC. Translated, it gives CASSRVQGYEQYF.

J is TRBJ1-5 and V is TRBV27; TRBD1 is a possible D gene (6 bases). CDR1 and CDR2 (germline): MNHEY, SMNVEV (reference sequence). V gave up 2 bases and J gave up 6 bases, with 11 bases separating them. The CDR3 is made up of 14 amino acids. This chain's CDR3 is CASSLTGFTQPQHF. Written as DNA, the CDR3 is TGTGCCAGCAGTTTAACAGGGTTCACTCAGCCCCAGCATTTT.

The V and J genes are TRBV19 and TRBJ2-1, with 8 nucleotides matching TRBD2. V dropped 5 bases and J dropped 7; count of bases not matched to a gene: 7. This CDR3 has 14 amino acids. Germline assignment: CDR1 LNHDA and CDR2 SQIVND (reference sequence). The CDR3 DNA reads TGTGCCAGTAGTGAATCTAGCGGGTGGAATGAGCAGTTCTTC. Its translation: CASSESSGWNEQFF.

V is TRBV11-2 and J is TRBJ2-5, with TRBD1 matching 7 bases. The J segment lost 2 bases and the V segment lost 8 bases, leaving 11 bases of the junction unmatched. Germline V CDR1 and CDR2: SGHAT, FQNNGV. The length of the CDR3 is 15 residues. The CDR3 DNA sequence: TGTGCCAGCGCTAGGGGGCAAACGTATCAAGAGACCCAGTACTTC. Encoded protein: CASARGQTYQETQYF.

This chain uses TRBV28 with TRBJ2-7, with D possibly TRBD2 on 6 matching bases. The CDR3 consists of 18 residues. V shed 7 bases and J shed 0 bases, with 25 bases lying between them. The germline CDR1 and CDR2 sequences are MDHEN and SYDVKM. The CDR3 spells CASTPLDYDGGPSYEQYF. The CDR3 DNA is TGTGCCAGCACCCCATTAGATTATGACGGGGGTCCCTCCTACGAGCAGTACTTC.

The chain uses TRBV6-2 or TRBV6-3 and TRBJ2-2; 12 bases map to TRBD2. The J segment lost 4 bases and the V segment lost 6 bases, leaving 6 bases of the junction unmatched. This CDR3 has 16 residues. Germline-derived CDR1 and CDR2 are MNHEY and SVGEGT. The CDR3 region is CASSRASGGGTGELFF. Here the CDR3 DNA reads TGTGCCAGCAGCCGCGCTAGCGGGGGGGGCACCGGGGAGCTGTTTTTT.

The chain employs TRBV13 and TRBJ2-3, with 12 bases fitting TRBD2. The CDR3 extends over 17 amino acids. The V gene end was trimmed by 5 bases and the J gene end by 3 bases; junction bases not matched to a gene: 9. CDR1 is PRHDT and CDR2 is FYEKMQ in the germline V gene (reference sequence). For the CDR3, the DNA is TGTGCCAGCAGCGCACTGACTAGCGGGAGAGAAACAGATACGCAGTATTTT. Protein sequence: CASSALTSGRETDTQYF. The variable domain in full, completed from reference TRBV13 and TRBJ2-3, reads AAGVIQSPRHLIKEKRETATLKCYPIPRHDTVYWYQQGPGQDPQFLISFYEKMQSDKGSIPDRFSAQQFSDYHSELNMSSLELGDSALYFCASSALTSGRETDTQYFGPGTRLTVL.

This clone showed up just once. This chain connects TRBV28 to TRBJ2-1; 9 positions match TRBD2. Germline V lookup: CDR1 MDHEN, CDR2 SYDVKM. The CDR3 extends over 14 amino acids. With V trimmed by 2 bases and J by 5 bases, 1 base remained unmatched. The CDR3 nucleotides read TGTGCCAGCAGTTTAGGGACTAGCAACAATGAGCAGTTCTTC. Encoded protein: CASSLGTSNNEQFF.

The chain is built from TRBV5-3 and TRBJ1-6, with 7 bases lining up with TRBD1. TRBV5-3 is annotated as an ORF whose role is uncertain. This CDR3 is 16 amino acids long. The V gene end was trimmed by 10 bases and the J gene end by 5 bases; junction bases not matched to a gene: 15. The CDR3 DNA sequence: TGTGCCCCAGGGGGTCAGGGAGTCGGCGATAATTCACCCCTCCACTTT. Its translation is CAPGGQGVGDNSPLHF.

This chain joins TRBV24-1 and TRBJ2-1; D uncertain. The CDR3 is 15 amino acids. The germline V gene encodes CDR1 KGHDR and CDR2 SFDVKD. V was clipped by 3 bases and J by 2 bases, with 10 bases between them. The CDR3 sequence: CATSDPAAAYNEQFF. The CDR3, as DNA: TGTGCCACCAGTGATCCGGCGGCGGCCTACAATGAGCAGTTCTTC.

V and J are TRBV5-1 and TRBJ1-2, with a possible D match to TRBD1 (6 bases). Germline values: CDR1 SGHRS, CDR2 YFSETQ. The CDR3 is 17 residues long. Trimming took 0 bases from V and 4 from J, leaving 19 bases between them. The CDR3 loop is CASSLEGHAWLSYGYTF. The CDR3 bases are TGCGCCAGCAGCTTGGAGGGACACGCCTGGTTAAGCTATGGCTACACCTTC.

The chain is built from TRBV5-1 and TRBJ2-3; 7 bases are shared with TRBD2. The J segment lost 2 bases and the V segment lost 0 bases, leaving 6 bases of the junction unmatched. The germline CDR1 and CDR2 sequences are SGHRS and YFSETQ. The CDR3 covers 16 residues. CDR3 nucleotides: TGCGCCAGCAGCTTGGCTAGCGGTTCTAACACAGATACGCAGTATTTT. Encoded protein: CASSLASGSNTDTQYF.

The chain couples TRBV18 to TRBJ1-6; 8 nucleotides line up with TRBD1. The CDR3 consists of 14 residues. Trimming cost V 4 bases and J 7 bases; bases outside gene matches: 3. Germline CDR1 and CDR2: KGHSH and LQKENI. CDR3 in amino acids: CASSLRQGNSPLHF. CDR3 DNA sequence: TGTGCCAGCTCACTAAGACAGGGGAATTCACCCCTCCACTTT.

As DNA, the CDR3 is TGTGCCAGCAGTTACTCGGGGACAGGGAGGGAGACCCAGTACTTC. Protein sequence: CASSYSGTGRETQYF. The chain combines TRBV6-5 with TRBJ2-5, with 9 bases identical to TRBD1. Germline-derived CDR1 and CDR2 are MNHEY and SVGAGI. The V gene end was trimmed by 0 bases and the J gene end by 5 bases; junction bases not matched to a gene: 4. CDR3 length: 15 residues.